This T cell receptor (beta chain) was sequenced during a study of cytomegalovirus exposure and HLA in healthy donors. Trimming cost V 1 base and J 0 bases; bases outside gene matches: 4. Germline assignment: CDR1 KGHSH and CDR2 LQKENI. The CDR3 extends over 19 amino acids. The PCR used 60 Vbeta and 13 Jbeta primers. The assay was immunoSEQ multiplex PCR, and TCRdb's table has in-frame clones only and misses some. There are about 170,000 clones in the sample; under 90% occur only once, and approximately 1.6% lies in the top ten. The clonotype was recovered from a male donor in good health and CMV-seronegative. The chain carries TRBV18 and TRBJ2-2; TRBD2 matches 14 bases. Sequencing used PBMCs. The CDR3 nucleotides are TGTGCCAGCTCACCACGTTCGGGACTAGCGGGAGCGAACACCGGGGAGCTGTTTTTT. Its translation: CASSPRSGLAGANTGELFF.